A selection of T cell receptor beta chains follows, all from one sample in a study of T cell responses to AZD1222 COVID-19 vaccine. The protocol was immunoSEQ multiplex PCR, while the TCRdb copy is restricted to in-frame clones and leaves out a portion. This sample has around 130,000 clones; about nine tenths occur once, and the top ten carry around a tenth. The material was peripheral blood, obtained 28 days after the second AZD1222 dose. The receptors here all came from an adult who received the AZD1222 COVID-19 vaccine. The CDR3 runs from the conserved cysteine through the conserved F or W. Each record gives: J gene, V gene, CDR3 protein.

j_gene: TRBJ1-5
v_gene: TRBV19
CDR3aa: CASSLSGGGGGNQPQHF

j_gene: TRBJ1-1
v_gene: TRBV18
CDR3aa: CASSSTGPLNTEAFF

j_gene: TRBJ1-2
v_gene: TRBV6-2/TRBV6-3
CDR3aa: CASSYSSLFGYTF

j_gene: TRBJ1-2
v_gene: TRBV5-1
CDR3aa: CASRKVAGAVYGYTF

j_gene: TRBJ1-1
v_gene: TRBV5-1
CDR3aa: CASTPGGRLNTEAFF

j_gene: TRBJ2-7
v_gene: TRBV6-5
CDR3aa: CASSGLAGGRNEQYF

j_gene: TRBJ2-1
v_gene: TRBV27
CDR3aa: CASSLSSLGTSGRSNEQFF

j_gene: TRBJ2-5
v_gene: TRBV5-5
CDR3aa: CASSLFGSLETQYF

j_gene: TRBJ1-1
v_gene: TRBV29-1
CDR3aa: CSVRQGVGAEAFF

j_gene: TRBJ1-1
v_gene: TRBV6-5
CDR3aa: CASSYSAGANTEAFF

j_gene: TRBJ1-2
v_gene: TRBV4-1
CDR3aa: CASSQVIGGGGYTF

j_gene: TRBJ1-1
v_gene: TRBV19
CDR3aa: CASKAVVNTEAFF

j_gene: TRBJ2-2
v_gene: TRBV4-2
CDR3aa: CASSERLAGLGSNTGELFF

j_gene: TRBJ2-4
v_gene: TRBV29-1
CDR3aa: CSVAPGQGRRNIQYF

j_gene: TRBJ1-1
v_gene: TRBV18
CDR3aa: CASSSSRDGNTEAFF

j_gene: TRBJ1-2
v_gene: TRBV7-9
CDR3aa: CASSLMGINYGYTF

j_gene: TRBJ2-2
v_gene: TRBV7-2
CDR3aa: CASSLAAAGTGELFF

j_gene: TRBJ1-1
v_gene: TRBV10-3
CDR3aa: CAISASGAGENTEAFF

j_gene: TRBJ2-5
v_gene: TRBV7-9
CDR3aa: CASKLSVGETQYF

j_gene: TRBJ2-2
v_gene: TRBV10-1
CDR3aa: CASSTRRSPTGELFF

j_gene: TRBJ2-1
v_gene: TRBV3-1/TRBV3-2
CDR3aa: CASSPPNRDFSLGFYNEQFF

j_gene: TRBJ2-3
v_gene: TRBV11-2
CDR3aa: CASSPLVSDTQYF

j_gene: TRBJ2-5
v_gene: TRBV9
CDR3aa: CASSVDSGSQETQYF

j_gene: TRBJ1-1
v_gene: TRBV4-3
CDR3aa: CASSQVGQGNTEAFF

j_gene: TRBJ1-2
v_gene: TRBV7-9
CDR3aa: CASTDTYGYTF

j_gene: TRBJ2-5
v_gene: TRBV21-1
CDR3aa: CASSKAGGLETQYF

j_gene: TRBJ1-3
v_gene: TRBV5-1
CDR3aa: CASSLGTAGNIIYF

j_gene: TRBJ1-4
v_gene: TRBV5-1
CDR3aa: CASSSQTGPLNEKLFF

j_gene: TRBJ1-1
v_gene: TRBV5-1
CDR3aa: CASSLDSGGTEAFF

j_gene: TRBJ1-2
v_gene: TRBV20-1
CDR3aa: CSVGENYGYTF

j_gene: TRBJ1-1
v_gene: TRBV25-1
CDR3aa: CASSGGDGRVNTEAFF

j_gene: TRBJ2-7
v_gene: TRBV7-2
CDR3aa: CASSFYRDGNEQYF

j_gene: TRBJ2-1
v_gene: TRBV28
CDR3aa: CASSPGGWRSSYNEQFF

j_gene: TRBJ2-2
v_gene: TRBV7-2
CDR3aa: CASSWDGTNTGELFF

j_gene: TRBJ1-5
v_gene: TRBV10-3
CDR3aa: CAISENRGYSNQPQHF

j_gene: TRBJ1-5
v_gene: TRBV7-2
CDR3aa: CASSLLGDTNQPQHF

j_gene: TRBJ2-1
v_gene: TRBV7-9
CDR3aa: CASSSLGRTNEQFF

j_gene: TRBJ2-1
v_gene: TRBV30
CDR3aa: CAWSVYNEQFF

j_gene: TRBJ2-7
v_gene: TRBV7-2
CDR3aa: CASSLAGGPNYEQYF

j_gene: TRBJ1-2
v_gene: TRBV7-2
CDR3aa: CASSSRQVTGSYGYTF

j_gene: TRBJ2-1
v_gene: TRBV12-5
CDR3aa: CASGPSGSHEQFF

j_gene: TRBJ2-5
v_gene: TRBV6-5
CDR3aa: CASLGQQETQYF

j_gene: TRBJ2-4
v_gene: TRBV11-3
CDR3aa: CASSPGTENIQYF

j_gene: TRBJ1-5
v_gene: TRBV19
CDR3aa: CASSTPSYQPQHF

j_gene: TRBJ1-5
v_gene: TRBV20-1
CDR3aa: CSAGGGWPQHF

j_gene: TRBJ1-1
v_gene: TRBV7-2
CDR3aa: CASSEPGHFEAFF

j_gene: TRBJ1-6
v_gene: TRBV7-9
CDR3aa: CASSLDNRGSSPLHF

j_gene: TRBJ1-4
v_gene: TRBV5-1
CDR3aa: CASSLVDRQNEKLFF

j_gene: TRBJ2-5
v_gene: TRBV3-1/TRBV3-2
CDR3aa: CASSQATSGRETQYF

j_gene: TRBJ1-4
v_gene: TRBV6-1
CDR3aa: CASSEGRTNEKLFF

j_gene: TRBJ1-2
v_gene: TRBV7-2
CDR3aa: CASSPNRSRYGYTF

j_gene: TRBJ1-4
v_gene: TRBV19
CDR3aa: CASGDRATNEKLFF

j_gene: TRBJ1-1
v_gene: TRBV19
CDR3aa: CASSRGSPERRMAFF